The rows below give T cell receptor beta chains drawn from one sample of a study of blood T cell repertoires in COVID-19. The protocol was immunoSEQ multiplex PCR, while the TCRdb copy is restricted to in-frame clones and leaves out a portion. The sample has 150,000 to 200,000 clones, around 81% seen once; the top ten hold under 13%. The sample was peripheral blood. All receptors come from a man aged 70-80 years with active or convalescent COVID-19. CDR3s include the opening cysteine and the closing phenylalanine or tryptophan. Fields, in order: clone size, V gene, D gene, J gene, CDR3 DNA, CDR3 protein. The D gene is left open where the match is weak. The size entry is marked missing in some rows and otherwise reads once, few, many or a size class.

size: -
V: TRBV18
D: -
J: TRBJ1-2
DNA: TGTGCCAGCTCACCTCAGCGGGGCTATGGCTACACCTTC
CDR3: CASSPQRGYGYTF

size: -
V: TRBV7-2
D: TRBD2
J: TRBJ2-3
DNA: TGTGCCAGCAGCTTAGGGACTAGCGACGCAGATACGCAGTATTTT
CDR3: CASSLGTSDADTQYF

size: -
V: TRBV4-1
D: -
J: TRBJ1-4
DNA: TGCGCCAGCAGCCGGGGAAGGGGAAATGAAAAACTGTTTTTT
CDR3: CASSRGRGNEKLFF

size: few
V: TRBV6-5
D: -
J: TRBJ1-1
DNA: TGTGCCAGCAGTTACGAAGCGACGAACACTGAAGCTTTCTTT
CDR3: CASSYEATNTEAFF

size: -
V: TRBV2
D: TRBD1
J: TRBJ1-2
DNA: TGTGCCAGCAGTGAGGGACAGGGGAACTATGGCTACACCTTC
CDR3: CASSEGQGNYGYTF

size: -
V: TRBV5-1
D: TRBD1
J: TRBJ1-2
DNA: TGCGCCAGCAGCTTGTCGCCGGGACAGGGGACCAACTATGGCTACACCTTC
CDR3: CASSLSPGQGTNYGYTF

size: -
V: TRBV28
D: -
J: TRBJ2-2
DNA: TGTGCCAGCAGACCCAGTAACACCGGGGAGCTGTTTTTT
CDR3: CASRPSNTGELFF

size: few
V: TRBV5-1
D: TRBD1
J: TRBJ2-7
DNA: TGCGCCAGCAGCCTAAGACAGGGGAAATACGAGCAGTACTTC
CDR3: CASSLRQGKYEQYF

size: -
V: TRBV10-3
D: -
J: TRBJ1-2
DNA: TGTGCCATCAGTGAGTCGTTTGGTCGGGGCTACACCTTC
CDR3: CAISESFGRGYTF

size: -
V: TRBV7-9
D: TRBD1
J: TRBJ1-1
DNA: TGTGCCAGCAGCCCGGACAGGGGAAGTGACACTGAAGCTTTCTTT
CDR3: CASSPDRGSDTEAFF

size: few
V: TRBV21-1
D: -
J: TRBJ1-6
DNA: TGTGCCACCCTGACACCTACCAATTCACCCCTCCACTTT
CDR3: CATLTPTNSPLHF

size: -
V: TRBV27
D: TRBD1
J: TRBJ2-1
DNA: TGTGCCAGCAGTCACAAGACAGGGGCACATGAGCAGTTCTTC
CDR3: CASSHKTGAHEQFF

size: -
V: TRBV5-5
D: -
J: TRBJ1-5
DNA: TGTGCCAGCAGCTTGCTAGAGCAGAAGATCAATCAGCCCCAGCATTTT
CDR3: CASSLLEQKINQPQHF

size: -
V: TRBV7-3
D: TRBD1
J: TRBJ2-5
DNA: TGTGCCAGCAGCTTGACCGGGACAGCCCGGGAGACCCAGTACTTC
CDR3: CASSLTGTARETQYF

size: -
V: TRBV4-1
D: -
J: TRBJ1-1
DNA: TGCGCCAGCAGCCAAGATCCGATTGGGGCAGCCTTGATGAACACTGAAGCTTTCTTT
CDR3: CASSQDPIGAALMNTEAFF

size: -
V: TRBV6-4
D: -
J: TRBJ2-2
DNA: TGTGCCAGCAGTGCTAACAGCCACTCGAACACCGGGGAGCTGTTTTTT
CDR3: CASSANSHSNTGELFF

size: few
V: TRBV18
D: TRBD1
J: TRBJ1-5
DNA: TGTGCCAGCTCACCAACCGGGACAGGCAGCAATCAGCCCCAGCATTTT
CDR3: CASSPTGTGSNQPQHF

size: few
V: TRBV10-1
D: -
J: TRBJ1-2
DNA: TGCGCCAGCAGTGGGGCCGGCACCTATGGCTACACCTTC
CDR3: CASSGAGTYGYTF

size: -
V: TRBV6-5
D: TRBD1
J: TRBJ1-6
DNA: TGTGCCAGCAGTTACCGGACAGGTACAAATAATTCACCCCTCCACTTT
CDR3: CASSYRTGTNNSPLHF

size: -
V: TRBV20-1
D: -
J: TRBJ2-1
DNA: TGCAGTGCTAGTTCCCCCGGGACTTCCTCGAGCTCCTACAATGAGCAGTTCTTC
CDR3: CSASSPGTSSSSYNEQFF

size: many
V: TRBV19
D: -
J: TRBJ2-2
DNA: TGTGCCAGTAGTCGGGACTCTCCGAACACCGGGGAGCTGTTTTTT
CDR3: CASSRDSPNTGELFF

size: few
V: TRBV7-3
D: TRBD1
J: TRBJ2-7
DNA: TGTGCCAGCAGCCCTGACAGGGAACGGGCCTACGAGCAGTACTTC
CDR3: CASSPDRERAYEQYF

size: few
V: TRBV7-9
D: -
J: TRBJ1-1
DNA: TGTGCCAGCAGCTTATTTAGCAGGGCGAACACTGAAGCTTTCTTT
CDR3: CASSLFSRANTEAFF

size: -
V: TRBV7-2
D: -
J: TRBJ1-1
DNA: TGTGCCAGCAGCTTAACGACAGTCTCGAACACTGAAGCTTTCTTT
CDR3: CASSLTTVSNTEAFF

size: once
V: TRBV2
D: -
J: TRBJ2-2
DNA: TGTGCCAGCAGTCGAGCGGGGGAGCTGTTTTTT
CDR3: CASSRAGELFF

size: -
V: TRBV24-1
D: TRBD1
J: TRBJ1-2
DNA: TGTGCCACCAGTGATTTCGGGACAGGGTTCTATGGCTACACCTTC
CDR3: CATSDFGTGFYGYTF

size: once
V: TRBV7-2
D: TRBD2
J: TRBJ2-5
DNA: TGTGCCAGTCGCGGGGGGCGAGGGCCTGGTGAGACCCAGTACTTC
CDR3: CASRGGRGPGETQYF

size: -
V: TRBV28
D: -
J: TRBJ1-1
DNA: TGTGCCAGCAGTTTTGCCCGAGAGTCTGAAGCTTTCTTT
CDR3: CASSFARESEAFF

size: -
V: TRBV7-9
D: -
J: TRBJ2-1
DNA: TGTGCCAGCAGCCAGCGACTAGAAGGTGAGCAGTTCTTC
CDR3: CASSQRLEGEQFF

size: -
V: TRBV24-1
D: TRBD2
J: TRBJ2-1
DNA: TGTGCCACCAGTGAGCGACTAGCGTCAAGAGAGCAGTTCTTC
CDR3: CATSERLASREQFF

size: -
V: TRBV21-1
D: -
J: TRBJ2-3
DNA: TGTGCCAGCAGCAAAAGCTGGGACTACCGGTACACACAGATGGGGTATTTT
CDR3: CASSKSWDYRYTQMGYF

size: -
V: TRBV15
D: TRBD2
J: TRBJ2-2
DNA: TGTGCCACCAGCAGGGGGACTAGCGGGAGTGGTGGGGAGCTGTTTTTT
CDR3: CATSRGTSGSGGELFF

size: few
V: TRBV5-1
D: -
J: TRBJ1-1
DNA: TGCGCCAGCAGCGAGGACAGTAACACTGAAGCTTTCTTT
CDR3: CASSEDSNTEAFF

size: -
V: TRBV15
D: -
J: TRBJ1-1
DNA: TGTGCCACCAGCATCAGGGGTTCCACTGAAGCTTTCTTT
CDR3: CATSIRGSTEAFF

size: -
V: TRBV15
D: TRBD2
J: TRBJ2-1
DNA: TGTGCCACGGGGGCTAGCGGGAGGAACGAGCAGTTCTTC
CDR3: CATGASGRNEQFF

size: -
V: TRBV7-2
D: TRBD1
J: TRBJ1-1
DNA: TGTGCCAGCAGCCGTCGACAGGGGAGAACTGAAGCTTTCTTT
CDR3: CASSRRQGRTEAFF

size: few
V: TRBV19
D: TRBD2
J: TRBJ2-1
DNA: TGTGCCAGTAGTTCAGCGGGAGTATTTTACAATGAGCAGTTCTTC
CDR3: CASSSAGVFYNEQFF